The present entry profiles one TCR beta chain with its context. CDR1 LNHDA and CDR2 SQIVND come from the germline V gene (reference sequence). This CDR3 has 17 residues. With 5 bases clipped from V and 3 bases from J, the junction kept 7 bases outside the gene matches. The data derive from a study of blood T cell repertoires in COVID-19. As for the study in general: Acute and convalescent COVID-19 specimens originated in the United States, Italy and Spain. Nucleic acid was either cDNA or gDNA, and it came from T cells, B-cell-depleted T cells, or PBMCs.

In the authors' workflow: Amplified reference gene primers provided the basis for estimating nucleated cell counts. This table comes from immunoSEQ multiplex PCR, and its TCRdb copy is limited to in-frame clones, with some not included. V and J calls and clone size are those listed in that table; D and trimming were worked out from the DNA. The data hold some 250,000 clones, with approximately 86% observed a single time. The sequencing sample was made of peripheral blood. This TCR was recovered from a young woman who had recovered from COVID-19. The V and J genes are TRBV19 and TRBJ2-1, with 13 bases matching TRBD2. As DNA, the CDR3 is TGTGCCAGTAGTTCACGGACTAGCGGGGGAGGCTACAATGAGCAGTTCTTC. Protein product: CASSSRTSGGGYNEQFF.